This T cell receptor beta chain was captured in a study of T cell responses to AZD1222 COVID-19 vaccine. Study findings and constraints: Repertoire sampling occurred only after the peak T cell response. White British ancestry dominated among donors, who included more females, and clonal diversity was possibly underestimated. AZD1222 recipients seropositive at baseline numbered only 5 or 6.

Turning to this clone: What it binds is unknown.

The method was immunoSEQ multiplex PCR; TCRdb's version includes in-frame clones alone and lacks a portion of them. The table lists 45,000 to 60,000 clones, 60% to 85% of them singletons, with 6% to 7% in the top ten. V gave up 7 bases and J gave up 2 bases, with 16 bases separating them. Germline V gene lookup returns CDR1 SGHDT and CDR2 YYEEEE. This CDR3 contains 15 residues. J is TRBJ1-5 and V is TRBV5-6; D gene unclear. The origin of this receptor is an adult in good health. Specimen: peripheral blood, collected on day 0 of AZD1222 vaccination. This CDR3 is CASSRAAVGNQPQHF. The CDR3 coding sequence is TGTGCCAGCTCGCGGGCCGCGGTTGGCAATCAGCCCCAGCATTTT.